This T cell receptor (beta chain) originates from a study of blood T cell repertoires in COVID-19. Looking at the study overall: PBMCs, B-cell-depleted T cells, or T cells provided the cDNA or gDNA that made up the material.

Authors' methods: Reference gene primer amplification gave estimated nucleated cell counts. This table comes from immunoSEQ multiplex PCR, and its TCRdb copy is limited to in-frame clones, with some not included. V and J calls and clone size follow that table, whereas D and trimming were derived from the DNA. The sample lists 130,000 to 150,000 clones, roughly 88% occurring once. This clone has only one observation. The CDR3 has 13 amino acids. Trimming took off 2 bases at V and 8 bases at J, with 10 bases between the two ends. Germline V CDR1 and CDR2: SEHNR, FQNEAQ (reference sequence). Participant-reported clinical history was the basis for cohort assignment.

The chain recombines TRBV7-9 with TRBJ1-3; no clear D gene. This sequence was found in a woman in her 30s with acute COVID-19. Input material: PBMCs or T cells enriched from blood (not recorded which). CDR3 DNA sequence: TGTGCCAGCAGCTTAATCGACGGAGACACCATATATTTT. Protein product: CASSLIDGDTIYF.